The next 3 T cell receptor beta chains were all read from a single sample in a study of beta chain features in type 1 diabetes. These TCRs are of unknown antigen specificity. All of the isolated RNA was reverse transcribed, so expressed TCRB transcripts were sequenced. Here immunoSEQ multiplex PCR was the method, and the copy in TCRdb shows in-frame clones only, minus some. The table shows roughly 150,000 clones, with 6.5% to 8.5% occurring only once. Overall study results and limits: Shorter TCRB CDR3s, moderately but significantly so, were found in Type 1 diabetes patients in all four CD4+ subsets.

Sequencing was performed on central memory CD4+ T cells from blood. These receptor sequences come from a man aged 18 to 29 with type 1 diabetes.

The chain links TRBV6-5 to TRBJ2-2; 8 nucleotides line up with TRBD1. The CDR3 sequence is 14 residues long. V was pared by 9 bases and J by 6 bases, with 9 bases of the junction left unmatched. Germline V CDR1 and CDR2: MNHEY, SVGAGI. The CDR3: CASRTTGVAGELFF. In DNA form, the CDR3 reads TGTGCCAGTCGGACGACAGGGGTGGCCGGGGAGCTGTTTTTT.

This chain links TRBV25-1 with TRBJ2-5, with D possibly TRBD1 on 8 matching bases. This CDR3 is built from 13 residues. Trimming cost V 5 bases and J 6 bases, with 13 bases left between them. In germline, CDR1 is MGHDK, CDR2 SYGVNS. DNA for the CDR3: TGTGCCAGCAGTACAGGGGGAGGGAAGACCCAGTACTTC. Amino acid sequence: CASSTGGGKTQYF.

The rearrangement uses TRBV5-6 and TRBJ2-7; 7 bases fit TRBD1. The V gene's germline CDR1 is SGHDT and CDR2 YYEEEE. V shed 7 bases and J 1 base; nucleotides not matched to a gene: 11. The CDR3 is 15 residues long. The CDR3 coding sequence is TGTGCCAGCTCCCCCGGTGGCAGGGGGTCCTACGAGCAGTACTTC. As protein: CASSPGGRGSYEQYF. The variable domain in full, with the rest retrieved from reference TRBV5-6 and TRBJ2-7, is DAGVTQSPTHLIKTRGQQVTLRCSPKSGHDTVSWYQQALGQGPQFIFQYYEEEERQRGNFPDRFSGHQFPNYSSELNVNALLLGDSALYLCASSPGGRGSYEQYFGPGTRLTVT.